This T cell receptor beta chain derives from a study of T-cell memory formation after mild COVID-19. One entry per CDR3 protein results from TCRdb running MiXCR on the 5' RACE reads. The sample records under 300,000 distinct CDR3 sequences, 8% to 9.5% being singletons. The germline V gene has CDR1 SGHRS and CDR2 YFSETQ. The ends lost 4 bases at V and 3 bases at J; junction bases unmatched: 3. The CDR3 runs 14 residues. This chain uses TRBV5-1 with TRBJ1-4; 7 nucleotides line up with TRBD1. This receptor was obtained from a man aged 18 to 35 who had mild COVID-19 (a few samples of this study predate the infection). Cell type and time point are not known. Sequencing was done on a sample of PBMCs or a T cell subset sorted from them (not recorded which). CDR3 sequence reads: CASSGGQPNEKLFF. In DNA, the CDR3 is TGCGCCAGCAGCGGGGGACAGCCTAATGAAAAACTGTTTTTT.